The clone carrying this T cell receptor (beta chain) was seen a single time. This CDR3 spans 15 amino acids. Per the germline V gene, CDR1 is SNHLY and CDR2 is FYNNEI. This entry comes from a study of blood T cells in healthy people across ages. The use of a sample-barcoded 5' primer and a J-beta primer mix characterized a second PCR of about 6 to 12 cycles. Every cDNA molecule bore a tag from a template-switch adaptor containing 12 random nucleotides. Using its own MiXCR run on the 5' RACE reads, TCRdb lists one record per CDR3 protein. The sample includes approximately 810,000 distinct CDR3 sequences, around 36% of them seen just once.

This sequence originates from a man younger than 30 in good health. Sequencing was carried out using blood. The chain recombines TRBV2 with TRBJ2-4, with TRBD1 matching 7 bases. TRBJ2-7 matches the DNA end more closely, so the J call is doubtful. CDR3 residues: CASSDGQVLGDEQYF. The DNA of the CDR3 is TGTGCCAGCAGTGACGGACAGGTCCTAGGGGACGAGCAGTACTTC.